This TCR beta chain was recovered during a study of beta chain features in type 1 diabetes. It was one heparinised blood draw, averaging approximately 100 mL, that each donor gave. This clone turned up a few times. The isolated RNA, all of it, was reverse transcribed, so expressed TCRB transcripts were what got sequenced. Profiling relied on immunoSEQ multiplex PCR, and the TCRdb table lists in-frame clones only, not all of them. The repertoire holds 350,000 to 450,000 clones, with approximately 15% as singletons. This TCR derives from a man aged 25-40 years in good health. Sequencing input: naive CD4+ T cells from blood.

CDR3 sequence: CAWSSKYPGANVLTF. CDR3 DNA: TGTGCCTGGAGTTCAAAATACCCTGGGGCCAACGTCCTGACTTTC. This chain joins TRBV30 and TRBJ2-6, with D hard to call. Germline assignment: CDR1 GTSNPN and CDR2 SVGIG (reference sequence). The V and J ends lost 2 bases and 2 bases respectively, with 10 bases between them. The CDR3 runs to 15 residues.